The 16 T cell receptor beta chains in this list originate from one sample, sequenced in a study of T-cell reconstitution after alpha-beta-depleted transplantation in children. TCRbeta library preparation incorporated unique molecular identifiers. TCRdb itself ran the PCR reads through MiXCR, one entry per CDR3 protein. The sample lists 200,000 to 250,000 distinct CDR3 sequences; under 8.5% were seen once. The sequencing used PBMCs, mostly from graft donor cells, collected 360 days after TCRalphabeta/CD19-depleted stem cell transplant. These receptors all come from a male patient aged 2-15 years who had a stem cell transplant for acute myeloid leukemia, so the T cells may come from the graft donor.

V usage is TRBV5-5 and J usage is TRBJ2-5; 9 positions match TRBD2. The length of the CDR3 is 14 residues. CDR1 and CDR2 (germline): SGHKS, YYEKEE (reference sequence). J was trimmed by 4 bases and V by 0 bases; bases with no gene match: 1. CDR3: CASSLVGLAETQYF. Written as DNA, the CDR3 is TGTGCCAGCAGCTTGGTGGGACTAGCAGAGACCCAGTACTTC.

To note about this clonotype: This may be a read error: a much more frequent sequence differs by one nucleotide. This chain joins TRBV4-2 and TRBJ2-1; possibly TRBD2 for D (5 bases). Per germline, CDR1 LGHNA and CDR2 YNFKEQ. There are 15 residues in the CDR3. In DNA, the CDR3 is TGTGCCTGCAGCCAGGAGGAATACTCCTACAATGAGCAGTTCTTC. Translated: CACSQEEYSYNEQFF.

This clonotype was observed a handful of times. This chain connects TRBV5-1 to TRBJ2-1; TRBD2 matches 8 bases. The CDR3 has 16 amino acids. V gave up 4 bases and J gave up 8 bases; unmatched junction bases: 14. Germline V CDR1 and CDR2: SGHRS, YFSETQ. Written as DNA, the CDR3 is TGCGCCAGCAGCCCGCGGGGGGACACTTCGGGCGATGAGCAGTTCTTC. Residues: CASSPRGDTSGDEQFF.

The V call is TRBV3-1, the J call TRBJ2-7; TRBD2 agrees at 7 bases. The junction had 24 bases not matched to a gene; V was cut back by 8 bases and J by 5 bases. The germline CDR1 and CDR2 sequences are LGHDT and YNNKEL (reference sequence). The length of the CDR3 is 18 residues. CDR3: CASCKRLGGSVRIHEQYF. The CDR3 coding sequence is TGTGCCAGCTGCAAAAGACTTGGCGGGAGTGTTAGAATCCACGAGCAGTACTTC.

This chain links TRBV27 with TRBJ2-5, with 10 bases matching TRBD1. Per the germline V gene, CDR1 is MNHEY and CDR2 is SMNVEV (reference sequence). This CDR3 spans 14 amino acids. V shed 6 bases and J 7 bases; nucleotides not matched to a gene: 8. CDR3 amino acids: CASSRDRGGGTQYF. In nucleotides, the CDR3 is TGTGCCAGCAGCCGGGACAGGGGAGGAGGGACCCAGTACTTC.

This clonotype was counted at least ten times. J is TRBJ2-5 and V is TRBV5-1; D unclear. V was pared by 0 bases and J by 1 base, with 7 bases between. The CDR3 loop spans 14 amino acids. The germline V gene has CDR1 SGHRS and CDR2 YFSETQ. Written as DNA, the CDR3 is TGCGCCAGCAGCTTGGTCAGGAGCCAAGAGACCCAGTACTTC. Translation: CASSLVRSQETQYF. The variable domain in full, with the rest retrieved from reference TRBV5-1 and TRBJ2-5, is KAGVTQTPRYLIKTRGQQVTLSCSPISGHRSVSWYQQTPGQGLQFLFEYFSETQRNKGNFPGRFSGRQFSNSRSEMNVSTLELGDSALYLCASSLVRSQETQYFGPGTRLLVL.

This clonotype has only a few counts. The chain is built from TRBV4-3 and TRBJ2-7, with 7 bases that match TRBD2. The length of the CDR3 is 17 residues. V dropped 3 bases and J dropped 3; count of bases not matched to a gene: 14. In germline, CDR1 is LGHNA, CDR2 YSLEER. CDR3 in DNA: TGCGCCAGCAGCCAGGGGGGGGGTCCCGGGAGCCTCTACGAGCAGTACTTC. Residues: CASSQGGGPGSLYEQYF.

This clonotype appeared a few times. The J gene is TRBJ1-2, the V gene TRBV6-6; D is uncertain. Germline loops: CDR1 MNHNY, CDR2 SVGAGI (reference sequence). Trimming took off 5 bases at V and 3 bases at J, with 1 base between the two ends. The CDR3 is made up of 10 amino acids. CDR3 sequence: CASSHYGYTF. The CDR3, as DNA: TGTGCCAGCAGTCACTATGGCTACACCTTC.

This clonotype has more than one count but fewer than ten. The CDR3 region is CASSFGSGVYEQYF. CDR3 DNA: TGCGCCAGCAGCTTCGGCAGCGGGGTCTACGAGCAGTACTTC. The chain has TRBV5-1 and TRBJ2-7; 7 bases line up with TRBD2. Trimming took 2 bases from V and 3 from J; bases not matched to a gene: 5. Germline CDR1 SGHRS, CDR2 YFSETQ. This CDR3 comprises 14 residues.

This clonotype was seen repeatedly, ten times or more. The chain carries TRBV5-1 and TRBJ2-5; maybe TRBD2 (6 bases). Trimming took off 2 bases at V and 1 base at J, with 9 bases between the two ends. Germline-derived CDR1 and CDR2 are SGHRS and YFSETQ. This CDR3 region has 14 residues. CDR3 nucleotide sequence: TGCGCCAGCAGCTTTGGGGGGATCCAAGAGACCCAGTACTTC. Translated: CASSFGGIQETQYF.

CDR3 sequence (DNA): TGCGCCAGCAGCTTGAGTTGGGGTGATGCCATTCAGTACTTC. This codes for CASSLSWGDAIQYF. J is TRBJ2-4 and V is TRBV5-1; D is ambiguous. The CDR3 runs 14 residues. V was clipped by 1 base and J by 9 bases, with 14 bases between them. Per germline, CDR1 SGHRS and CDR2 YFSETQ.

This clonotype came up a few times. This sequence joins TRBV20-1 and TRBJ2-7; the match to TRBD2 covers 7 bases. Germline V gene sequence: CDR1 DFQATT, CDR2 SNEGSKA (reference sequence). The CDR3 is made up of 13 amino acids. V gave up 6 bases and J gave up 1 base; unmatched junction bases: 6. CDR3 sequence: CSAPSGTSYEQYF. CDR3 coding DNA: TGCAGTGCACCCAGCGGGACTTCCTACGAGCAGTACTTC.

J is TRBJ2-7 and V is TRBV29-1; 11 bases line up with TRBD2. V gave up 7 bases and J gave up 5 bases; unmatched junction bases: 7. The germline V gene has CDR1 SQVTM and CDR2 ANQGSEA. The CDR3 loop spans 13 amino acids. CDR3 coding DNA: TGCAGCGCCCAGACTAGCGGGATGCACGAGCAGTACTTC. The encoded protein is CSAQTSGMHEQYF.

This chain connects TRBV2 to TRBJ1-2; TRBD1 might be the D (6 bases). CDR3 length: 14 amino acids. CDR1 and CDR2 from the germline V gene are SNHLY and FYNNEI. Trimming took 5 bases from V and 4 from J, leaving 14 bases between them. Here the CDR3 DNA reads TGTGCCAGCAGTCGGGGGACACTCTTCTATGGCTACACCTTC. Translating gives CASSRGTLFYGYTF.

This clonotype appeared many times. This rearrangement joins TRBV5-1 to TRBJ2-5, with unresolved D. The germline V gene encodes CDR1 SGHRS and CDR2 YFSETQ. Trimming left V 2 bases short and J 0 bases short, with 5 bases between. This CDR3 contains 13 residues. The DNA for the CDR3 is TGCGCCAGCAGCTTATACGACCAAGAGACCCAGTACTTC. This gives the protein CASSLYDQETQYF.

V and J are TRBV28 and TRBJ2-7; D might be TRBD2 (5 bases). The CDR3 has 16 residues. V gave up 0 bases and J gave up 9 bases, with 21 bases separating them. Germline V gene sequence: CDR1 MDHEN, CDR2 SYDVKM. For the CDR3, the DNA is TGTGCCAGCAGTTTATGCCCCTTGGACCGGGAAATAGGGCAGTACGTC. Translating gives CASSLCPLDREIGQYV.